This T cell receptor beta chain was documented in a study of Ad26.COV2.S vaccination and SARS-CoV-2 variants. Study-wide background: Ad26.COV2.S, an intramuscular injection, was given once or twice 56 days apart.

The method was immunoSEQ multiplex PCR; TCRdb's version includes in-frame clones alone and lacks a portion of them. In the table there are more than 300,000 clones, 85% to 90% of which are singletons. This CDR3 has 13 residues. CDR1 SGHRS and CDR2 YFSETQ come from the germline V gene. Trimming stripped 4 bases from V and 7 bases from J, with 12 bases between. Treatment reported: approximately 18 received Ad26.COV2.S at low or high dose, single or two shots; several received placebo; per-sample allocation not given. It was on day 63 after the first vaccine or placebo injection that samples were taken.

The chain has TRBV5-1 and TRBJ2-4; D remains ambiguous. Sequenced here: peripheral blood, sampled in a trial of Ad26.COV2.S vaccine versus placebo. This clonotype was sampled from a person between 18 and 59 years old who received the Ad26.COV2.S COVID-19 vaccine or a placebo. DNA of the CDR3: TGCGCCAGCAGCGGGAAGAGTGGGAACATTCAGTACTTC. Its protein is CASSGKSGNIQYF.